This T cell receptor beta chain was sequenced in a study of spatial heterogeneity in lung cancer. Study overall: Median follow-up for sequenced PBMC samples was 2 to 3 years after resection, when such samples existed. The study observed each unique TCR and UMI combination more than ten times on average in raw reads.

The sample's time point: blood at routine non-recurrence follow-up after resection. TCRdb reanalysed the 5' RACE reads using MiXCR and keeps one entry per CDR3 protein. This table holds 45,000 to 50,000 distinct CDR3 sequences, about 12% found once. This clonotype was seen at least ten times. The clonotype comes from a male donor with early-stage non-small cell lung cancer. The sample consisted of PBMCs, taken at follow-up.

The DNA of the CDR3 is TGTGCCAGCTCCGCCGGGACTGCCTCCTACGAGCAGTACTTC. This translates into CASSAGTASYEQYF. The J gene is TRBJ2-7, the V gene TRBV18, with D perhaps TRBD2 (6 bases). With 6 bases removed from V and 0 bases from J, the gap between germline ends came to 12 bases. There are 14 residues in the CDR3. Germline V lookup: CDR1 KGHSH, CDR2 LQKENI.